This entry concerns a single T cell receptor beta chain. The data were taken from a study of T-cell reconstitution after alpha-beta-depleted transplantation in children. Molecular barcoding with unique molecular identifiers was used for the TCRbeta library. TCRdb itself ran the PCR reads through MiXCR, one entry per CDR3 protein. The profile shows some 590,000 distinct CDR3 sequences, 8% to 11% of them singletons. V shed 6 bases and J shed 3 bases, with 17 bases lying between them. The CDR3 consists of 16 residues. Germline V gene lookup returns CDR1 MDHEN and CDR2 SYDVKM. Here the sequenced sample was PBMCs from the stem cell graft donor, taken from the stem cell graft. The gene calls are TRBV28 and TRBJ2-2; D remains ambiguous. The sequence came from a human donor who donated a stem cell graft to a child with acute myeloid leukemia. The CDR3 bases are TGTGCCAGCAGCACACCGGGTAGGGTGCACACCGGGGAGCTGTTTTTT. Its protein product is CASSTPGRVHTGELFF.